What follows is one T cell receptor beta chain and its context. The target antigen is unknown. The sample carries other DNA sequences with the same CDR3. The data were taken from a study of shared clonotypes between healthy human individuals. The CDR3 extends over 13 amino acids. Trimming removed 0 bases from V and 1 base from J, with 5 bases in between. Germline V CDR1 and CDR2: SGDLS, YYNGEE. Adult donors, all healthy and HIV-negative, had no recent acute infections or vaccinations. CD4+ cells underwent separation, giving CD45RA+ naive and CD45RA-negative memory subsets. Overall study results and limits: Estimated richness values were generally larger in naive subsets than in memory subsets. Read depth was anticipated to influence clonotype sharing among donors.

Here immunoSEQ multiplex PCR was the method, and the copy in TCRdb shows in-frame clones only, minus some. The table records more than 1,200,000 clones, about 98.5% of them present only once. The chain couples TRBV9 to TRBJ2-7; D remains unclear. Sequencing was carried out using naive CD4+ T cells sorted from blood. Subset defined: CD45RA+ positively selected. This TCR came from a man under 40 in good health. The CDR3 nucleotides are TGTGCCAGCAGCGTAGGCAGTTCCTACGAGCAGTACTTC. It translates to CASSVGSSYEQYF. Using reference TRBV9 and TRBJ2-7 for the parts outside the CDR3, the full variable domain is DSGVTQTPKHLITATGQRVTLRCSPRSGDLSVYWYQQSLDQGLQFLIQYYNGEERAKGNILERFSAQQFPDLHSELNLSSLELGDSALYFCASSVGSSYEQYFGPGTRLTVT.